This T cell receptor (beta chain) was profiled in a study of shared clonotypes between healthy human individuals. This table comes from immunoSEQ multiplex PCR, and its TCRdb copy is limited to in-frame clones, with some not included. The sample contains some 2.4 million clones, over 85% of which appear only once. Trimming cost V 2 bases and J 6 bases, with 9 bases left between them. The CDR3 runs 13 residues. Germline loops: CDR1 SGHTA, CDR2 FQGTGA. The J gene is TRBJ2-3, the V gene TRBV7-3; the D is unclear. The sample consisted of naive CD4+ T cells from PBMCs. Subset given: CD45RA+ positively selected. The clonotype was recovered from a young man in good health. Some clones in this sample may be carry-over from other donors' samples. Here the CDR3 DNA reads TGTGCCAGCAGCTTAGTCGTGGCGGATACGCAGTATTTT. Residues: CASSLVVADTQYF.